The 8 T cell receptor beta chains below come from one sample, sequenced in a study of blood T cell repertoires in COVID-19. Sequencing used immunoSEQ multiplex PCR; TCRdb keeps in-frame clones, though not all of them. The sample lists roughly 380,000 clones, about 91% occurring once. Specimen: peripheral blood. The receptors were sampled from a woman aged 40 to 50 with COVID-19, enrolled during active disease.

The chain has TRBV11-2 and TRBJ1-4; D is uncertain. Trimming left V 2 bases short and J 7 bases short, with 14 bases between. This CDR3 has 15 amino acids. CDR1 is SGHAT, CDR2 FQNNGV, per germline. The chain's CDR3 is CASSLSSRRSEKLFF. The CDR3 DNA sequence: TGTGCCAGCAGCTTATCGAGTAGGAGGAGTGAAAAACTGTTTTTT.

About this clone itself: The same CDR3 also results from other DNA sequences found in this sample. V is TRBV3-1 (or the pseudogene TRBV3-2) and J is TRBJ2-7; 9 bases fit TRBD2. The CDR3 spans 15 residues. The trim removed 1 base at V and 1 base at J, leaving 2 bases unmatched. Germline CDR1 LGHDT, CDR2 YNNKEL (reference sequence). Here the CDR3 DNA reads TGTGCCAGCAGCCAAGGGGCGGGGGGGTCCTACGAGCAGTACTTC. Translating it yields CASSQGAGGSYEQYF.

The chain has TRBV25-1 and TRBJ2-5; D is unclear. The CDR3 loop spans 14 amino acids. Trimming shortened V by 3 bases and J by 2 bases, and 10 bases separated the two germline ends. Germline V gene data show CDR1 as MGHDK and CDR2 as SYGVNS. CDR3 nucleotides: TGTGCCAGCAGTGAGACGGCGGCTCAAGAGACCCAGTACTTC. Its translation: CASSETAAQETQYF.

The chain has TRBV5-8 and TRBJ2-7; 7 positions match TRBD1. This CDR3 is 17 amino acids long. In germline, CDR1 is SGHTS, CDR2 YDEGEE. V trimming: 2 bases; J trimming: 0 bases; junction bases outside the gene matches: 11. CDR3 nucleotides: TGTGCCAGCAGCTTTTATCGTGGTGGGGACAGCTCCTACGAGCAGTACTTC. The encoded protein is CASSFYRGGDSSYEQYF. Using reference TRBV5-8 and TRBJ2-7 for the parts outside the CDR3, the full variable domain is EAGVTQSPTHLIKTRGQQATLRCSPISGHTSVYWYQQALGLGLQFLLWYDEGEERNRGNFPPRFSGRQFPNYSSELNVNALELEDSALYLCASSFYRGGDSSYEQYFGPGTRLTVT.

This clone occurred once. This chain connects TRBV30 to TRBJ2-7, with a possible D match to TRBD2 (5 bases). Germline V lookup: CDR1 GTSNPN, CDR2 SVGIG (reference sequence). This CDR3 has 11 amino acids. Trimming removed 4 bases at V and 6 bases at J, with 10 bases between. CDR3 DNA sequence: TGTGCCTGGACTGTCGGGGTCGAGCAGTACTTC. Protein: CAWTVGVEQYF.

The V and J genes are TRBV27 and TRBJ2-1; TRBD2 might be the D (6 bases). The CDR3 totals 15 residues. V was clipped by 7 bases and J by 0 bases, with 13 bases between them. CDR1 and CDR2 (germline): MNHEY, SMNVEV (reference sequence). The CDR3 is CASKGLPSSYNEQFF. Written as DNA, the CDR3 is TGTGCCAGCAAGGGACTTCCGAGCTCCTACAATGAGCAGTTCTTC.

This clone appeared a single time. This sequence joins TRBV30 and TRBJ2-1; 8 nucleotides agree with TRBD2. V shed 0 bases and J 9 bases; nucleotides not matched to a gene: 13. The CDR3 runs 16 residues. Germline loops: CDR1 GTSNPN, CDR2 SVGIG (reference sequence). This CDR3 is CAWSVRRLAGSGEQFF. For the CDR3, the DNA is TGTGCCTGGAGTGTACGGCGGTTAGCGGGATCAGGTGAGCAGTTCTTC.

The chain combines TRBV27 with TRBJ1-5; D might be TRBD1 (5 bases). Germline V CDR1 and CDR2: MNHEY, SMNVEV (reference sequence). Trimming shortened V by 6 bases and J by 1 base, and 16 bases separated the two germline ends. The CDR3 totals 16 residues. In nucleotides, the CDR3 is TGTGCCAGCAGCGCCCCTCGACCAGGGAGCAATCAGCCCCAGCATTTT. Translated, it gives CASSAPRPGSNQPQHF.